This T cell receptor beta chain was captured in a study of blood T cell repertoires in COVID-19. Study background: Donors in the United States, Italy and Spain gave samples during acute or convalescent COVID-19. The cDNA or gDNA used as material had been derived from T cells, B-cell-depleted T cells, or PBMCs.

In the source study's methods: Reference gene primer amplification gave estimated nucleated cell counts. Measured with immunoSEQ multiplex PCR; TCRdb has only the in-frame clones, and not every one. The D gene and trimming were derived from the DNA, and the V and J assignments and clone size from that table. The table has 200,000 to 300,000 clones, 80% to 90% seen once; the top ten hold just over 2.5%. Those who participated ranged in age from roughly 18 to 90 years and resided in about two dozen US areas. The specimen was PBMCs or T cells enriched from blood (not recorded which). This TCR came from a woman aged 25 to 45 with acute COVID-19.

CDR3 nucleotide sequence: TGTGCCAGCAGCTTGCAGCGGGCCGAGACCCAGTACTTC. Amino acid sequence: CASSLQRAETQYF. V and J are TRBV11-2 and TRBJ2-5, with D possibly matching TRBD2 (6 bases). V lost 3 bases, J lost 5 bases, and 10 bases lay in between. Germline CDR1 SGHAT, CDR2 FQNNGV. The CDR3 spans 13 residues.